The T cell receptor (beta chain) described here comes from a study of blood T cell repertoires in COVID-19. In the study overall: Acute and convalescent COVID-19 samples came from the United States, Italy and Spain. Nucleic acid was either cDNA or gDNA, and it came from T cells, B-cell-depleted T cells, or PBMCs.

The CDR3 totals 14 residues. CDR1 is MNHEY and CDR2 is SVGAGI in the germline V gene. After removal of 2 bases from V and 4 bases from J, the junction contained 4 bases not matched to a gene. The method was immunoSEQ multiplex PCR; TCRdb's version includes in-frame clones alone and lacks a portion of them. Of about 400,000 clones listed, approximately 88% are singletons. Recruitment covered fewer than 25 US areas and drew participants whose ages spanned roughly 18 to 89 years. Grouping used clinical history reported by participants in a survey and questionnaire. Sequenced: PBMCs or T cells enriched from blood (not recorded which). The TCR comes from a woman aged 40 to 50 with acute COVID-19. The chain joins TRBV6-5 to TRBJ2-7; 8 bases are a match to TRBD1. The CDR3 spells CASSYNQGAYEQYF. Written as DNA, the CDR3 is TGTGCCAGCAGTTACAACCAGGGGGCTTACGAGCAGTACTTC.